This T cell receptor beta chain came from a study of T cell changes during pregnancy in multiple sclerosis. J gave up 6 bases and V 6 bases, and 11 bases lay outside the gene matches. Germline CDR1 reads SGHVS; CDR2 reads FQNEAQ. The CDR3 extends over 16 amino acids. The protocol was immunoSEQ multiplex PCR, while the TCRdb copy is restricted to in-frame clones and leaves out a portion. In the table there are under 55,000 clones, around 92% of which are singletons. The rearrangement uses TRBV7-8 and TRBJ2-3; 11 bases match TRBD2. This sequence originates from a female donor with multiple sclerosis, enrolled in a pregnancy study. The source material was CD4+ T cells from peripheral blood mononuclear cells, sampled in the third trimester of pregnancy. The CDR3 here is CASSPRSGGATDTQYF. CDR3 DNA: TGTGCCAGCAGTCCCCGTAGCGGGGGGGCGACTGATACGCAGTATTTT.